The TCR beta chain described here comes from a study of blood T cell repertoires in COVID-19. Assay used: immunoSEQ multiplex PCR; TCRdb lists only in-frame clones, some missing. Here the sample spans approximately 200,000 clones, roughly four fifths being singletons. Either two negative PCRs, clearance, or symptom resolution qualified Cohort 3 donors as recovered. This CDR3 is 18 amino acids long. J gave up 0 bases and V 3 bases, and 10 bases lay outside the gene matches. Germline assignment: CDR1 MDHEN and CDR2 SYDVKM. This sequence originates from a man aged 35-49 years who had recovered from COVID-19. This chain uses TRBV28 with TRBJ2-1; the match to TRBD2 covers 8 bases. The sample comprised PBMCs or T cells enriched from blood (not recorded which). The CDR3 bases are TGTGCCAGCAGTTTTCCCCCACTAGCGGCCAGCTCCTACAATGAGCAGTTCTTC. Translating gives CASSFPPLAASSYNEQFF.